This TCR beta chain is drawn from a study of CD8 T cells in ankylosing spondylitis. Study-wide results and caveats: The clones that were linked to disease were reported to be significantly enriched in matched synovial fluid samples from ankylosing spondylitis patients. Some of these motif variants have turned up before, in reports on reactive arthritis synovial fluid and blood.

This CDR3 region has 18 residues. V was shortened by 2 bases and J by 0 bases, with 17 bases between the two germline ends. Germline lookup yields CDR1 MNHEY and CDR2 SMNVEV (reference sequence). Only a few counts were recorded for this clonotype. What it binds is not known. TCR beta libraries were made by quantitative 5'-RACE with molecular barcodes. MiXCR, run by TCRdb on the 5' RACE reads, gives a single entry per CDR3 protein. Of some 140,000 distinct CDR3 sequences listed, roughly 8% were seen once; the top ten hold approximately 7%. Sequencing was done on a sample of synovial fluid, either unsorted or a sorted T cell fraction (not recorded which). The clonotype comes from a male donor with ankylosing spondylitis. The rearrangement joins TRBV27 to TRBJ2-1, with a weak D call TRBD2 (6 bases). Here the CDR3 reads CASSLGVLAASSYNEQFF. The CDR3 DNA reads TGTGCCAGCAGTTTAGGAGTACTAGCCGCCAGCTCCTACAATGAGCAGTTCTTC.